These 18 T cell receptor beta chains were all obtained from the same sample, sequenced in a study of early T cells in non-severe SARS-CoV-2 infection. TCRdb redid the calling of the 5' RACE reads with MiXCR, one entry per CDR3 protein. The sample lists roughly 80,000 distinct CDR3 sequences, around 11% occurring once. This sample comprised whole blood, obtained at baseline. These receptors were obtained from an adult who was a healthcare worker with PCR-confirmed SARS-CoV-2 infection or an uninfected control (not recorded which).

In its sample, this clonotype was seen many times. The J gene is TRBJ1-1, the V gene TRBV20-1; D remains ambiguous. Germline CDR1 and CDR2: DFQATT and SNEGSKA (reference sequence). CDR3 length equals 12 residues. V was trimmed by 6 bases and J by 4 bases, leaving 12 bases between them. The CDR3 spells CSARTGSTEAFF. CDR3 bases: TGCAGTGCCAGAACCGGTAGCACTGAAGCTTTCTTT.

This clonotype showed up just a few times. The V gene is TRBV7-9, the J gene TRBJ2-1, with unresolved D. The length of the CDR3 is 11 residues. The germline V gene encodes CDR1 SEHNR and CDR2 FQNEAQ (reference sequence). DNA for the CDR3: TGTGGAGTGACAATGGGCAATGAGCAGTTCTTC. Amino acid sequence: CGVTMGNEQFF.

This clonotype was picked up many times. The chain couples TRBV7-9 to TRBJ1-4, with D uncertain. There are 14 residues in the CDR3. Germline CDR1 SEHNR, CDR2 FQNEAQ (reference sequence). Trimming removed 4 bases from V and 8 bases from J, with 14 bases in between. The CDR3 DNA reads TGTGCCAGCAGCTCGACCGTGGAGGACGAAAAACTGTTTTTT. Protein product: CASSSTVEDEKLFF.

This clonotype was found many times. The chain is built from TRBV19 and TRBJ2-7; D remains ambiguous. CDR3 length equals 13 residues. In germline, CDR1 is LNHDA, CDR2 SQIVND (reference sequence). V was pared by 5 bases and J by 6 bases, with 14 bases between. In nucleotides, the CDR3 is TGTGCCAGTAGTGCCGCAGCATCACTCGAGCAGTACTTC. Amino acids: CASSAAASLEQYF. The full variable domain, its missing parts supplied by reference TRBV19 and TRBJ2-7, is DGGITQSPKYLFRKEGQNVTLSCEQNLNHDAMYWYRQDPGQGLRLIYYSQIVNDFQKGDIAEGYSVSREKKESFPLTVTSAQKNPTAFYLCASSAAASLEQYFGPGTRLTVT.

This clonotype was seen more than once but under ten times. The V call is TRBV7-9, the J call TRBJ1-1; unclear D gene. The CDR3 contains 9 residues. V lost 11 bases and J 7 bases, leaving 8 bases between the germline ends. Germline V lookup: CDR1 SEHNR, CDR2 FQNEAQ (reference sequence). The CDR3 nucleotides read TGTGCCCTCGAGGATGAAGCTTTCTTT. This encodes CALEDEAFF.

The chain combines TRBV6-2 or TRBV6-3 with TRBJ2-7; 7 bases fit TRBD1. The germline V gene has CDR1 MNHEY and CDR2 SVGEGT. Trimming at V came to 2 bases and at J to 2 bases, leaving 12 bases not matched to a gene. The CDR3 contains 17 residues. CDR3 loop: CASSYPLQGRTAYEQYF. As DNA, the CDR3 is TGTGCCAGCAGTTACCCATTACAGGGGCGCACTGCCTACGAGCAGTACTTC.

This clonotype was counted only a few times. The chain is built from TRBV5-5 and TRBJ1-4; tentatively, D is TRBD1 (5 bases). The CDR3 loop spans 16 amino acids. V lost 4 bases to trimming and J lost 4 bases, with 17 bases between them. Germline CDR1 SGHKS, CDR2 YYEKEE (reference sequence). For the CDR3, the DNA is TGTGCCAGCAGCCCCCGACCGGGACCGATTAATGAAAAACTGTTTTTT. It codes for CASSPRPGPINEKLFF.

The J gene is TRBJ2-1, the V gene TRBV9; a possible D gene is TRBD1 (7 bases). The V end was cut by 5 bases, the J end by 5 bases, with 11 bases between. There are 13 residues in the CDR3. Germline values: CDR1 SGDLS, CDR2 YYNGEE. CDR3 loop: CASRGGQNNEQFF. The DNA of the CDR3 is TGTGCCAGCAGGGGGGGACAGAACAATGAGCAGTTCTTC.

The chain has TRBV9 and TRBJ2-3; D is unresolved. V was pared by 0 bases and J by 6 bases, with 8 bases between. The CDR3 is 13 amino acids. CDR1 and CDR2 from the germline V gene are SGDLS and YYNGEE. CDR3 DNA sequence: TGTGCCAGCAGCGTAGCAGCTACCGATACGCAGTATTTT. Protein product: CASSVAATDTQYF. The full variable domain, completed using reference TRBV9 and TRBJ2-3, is DSGVTQTPKHLITATGQRVTLRCSPRSGDLSVYWYQQSLDQGLQFLIQYYNGEERAKGNILERFSAQQFPDLHSELNLSSLELGDSALYFCASSVAATDTQYFGPGTRLTVL.

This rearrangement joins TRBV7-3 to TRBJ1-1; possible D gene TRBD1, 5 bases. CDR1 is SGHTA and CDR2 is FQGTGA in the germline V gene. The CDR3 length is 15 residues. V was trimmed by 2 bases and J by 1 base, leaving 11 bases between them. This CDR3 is CASSLGTGSNTEAFF. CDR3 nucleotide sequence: TGTGCCAGCAGCTTAGGTACAGGTTCGAACACTGAAGCTTTCTTT.

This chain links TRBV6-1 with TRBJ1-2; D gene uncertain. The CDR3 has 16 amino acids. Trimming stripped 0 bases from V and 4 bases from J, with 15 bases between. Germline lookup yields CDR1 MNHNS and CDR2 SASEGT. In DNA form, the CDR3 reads TGTGCCAGCAGTGAAGCAATGGCGGCGCATGGCTATGGCTACACCTTC. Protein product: CASSEAMAAHGYGYTF.

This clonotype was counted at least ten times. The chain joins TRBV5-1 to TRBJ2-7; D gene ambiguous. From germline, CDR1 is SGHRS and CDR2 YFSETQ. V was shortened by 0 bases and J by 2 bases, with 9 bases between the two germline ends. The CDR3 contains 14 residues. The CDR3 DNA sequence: TGCGCCAGCAGCTTGGTCACGGATGCCTACGAGCAGTACTTC. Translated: CASSLVTDAYEQYF.

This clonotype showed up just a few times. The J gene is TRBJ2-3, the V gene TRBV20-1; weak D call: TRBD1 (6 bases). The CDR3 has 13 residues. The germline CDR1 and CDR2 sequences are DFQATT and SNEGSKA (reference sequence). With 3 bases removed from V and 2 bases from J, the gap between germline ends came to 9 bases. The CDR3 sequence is CSARDRYTDTQYF. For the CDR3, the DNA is TGCAGTGCTAGGGACAGATACACAGATACGCAGTATTTT.

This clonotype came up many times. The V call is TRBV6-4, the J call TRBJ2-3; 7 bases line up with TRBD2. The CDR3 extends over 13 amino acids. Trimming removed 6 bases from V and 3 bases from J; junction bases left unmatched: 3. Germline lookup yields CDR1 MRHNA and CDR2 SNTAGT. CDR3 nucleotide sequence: TGTGCCAGCAGCGGGACTACTACAGATACGCAGTATTTT. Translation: CASSGTTTDTQYF.

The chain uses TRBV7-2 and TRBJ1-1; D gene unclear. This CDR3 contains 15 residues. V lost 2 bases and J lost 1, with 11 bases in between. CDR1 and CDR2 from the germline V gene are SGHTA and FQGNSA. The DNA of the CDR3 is TGTGCCAGCAGCTTATTAGGGCAATGGAACACTGAAGCTTTCTTT. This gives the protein CASSLLGQWNTEAFF.

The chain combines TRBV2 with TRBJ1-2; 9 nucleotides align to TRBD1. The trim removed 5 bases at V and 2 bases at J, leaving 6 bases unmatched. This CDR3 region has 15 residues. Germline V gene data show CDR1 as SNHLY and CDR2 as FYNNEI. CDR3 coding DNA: TGTGCCAGCAGTTACTCCGGGACAGGGAACTATGGCTACACCTTC. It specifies CASSYSGTGNYGYTF.

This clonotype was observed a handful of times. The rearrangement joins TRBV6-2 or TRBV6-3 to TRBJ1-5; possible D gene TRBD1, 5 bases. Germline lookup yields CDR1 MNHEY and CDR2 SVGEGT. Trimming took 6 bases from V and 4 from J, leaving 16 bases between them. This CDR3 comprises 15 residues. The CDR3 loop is CASSPAGTTNQPQHF. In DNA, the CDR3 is TGTGCCAGCAGCCCCGCCGGGACCACGAATCAGCCCCAGCATTTT.

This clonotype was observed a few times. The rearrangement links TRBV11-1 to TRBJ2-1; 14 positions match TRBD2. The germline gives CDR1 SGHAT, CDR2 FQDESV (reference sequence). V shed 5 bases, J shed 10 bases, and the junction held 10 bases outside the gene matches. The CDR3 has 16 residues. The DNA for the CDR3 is TGTGCCAGCAGCGCCCGCCGACTAGCGGGGGGGCACGAGCAGTTCTTC. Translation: CASSARRLAGGHEQFF.